This is a list of T cell receptor beta chains from one sample in a study of regulatory T cells in long-lasting Graves disease. From the multiplex PCR reads, TCRdb called clonotypes with MiXCR, one entry per CDR3 protein. The sample lists about 440,000 distinct CDR3 sequences; around 14% were seen once. The same data also went into a second study, on T cells in Graves' hyperthyroidism and ophthalmopathy.

The sequencing used peripheral blood mononuclear cells (PBMCs), collected at new diagnosis, from a patient treated with antithyroid drugs. Receptors originate from a woman in her twenties or thirties with Graves disease. Both conserved end residues are part of each CDR3. Fields, in order: clone size, D gene, J gene, V gene, CDR3 protein, CDR3 DNA. A D gene is named only where the DNA matches it firmly. The listing skips clone size in some rows; elsewhere it reads once, few, many or a size class.

few - TRBJ2-5 TRBV20-1 CSAQTPSRETQYF TGCAGTGCTCAAACCCCTTCCCGAGAGACCCAGTACTTC
many - TRBJ1-6 TRBV27 CASSLSPTNSPLHF TGTGCCAGCAGTTTATCGCCGACCAATTCACCCCTCCACTTT
many - TRBJ2-7 TRBV27 CASSRTARSDRSEQYF TGTGCCAGCAGTCGAACTGCCAGGTCGGATAGGAGCGAGCAGTACTTC
medium-sized - TRBJ1-4 TRBV20-1 CSARIREHEKLFF TGCAGTGCTAGAATCAGGGAACATGAAAAACTGTTTTTT
few - TRBJ2-7 TRBV11-2 CASSLVVGGYEQYF TGTGCCAGCAGCTTAGTAGTAGGCGGCTACGAGCAGTACTTC
many - TRBJ1-6 TRBV2 CASSKDNSPLHF TGTGCCAGCAGCAAGGATAATTCACCCCTCCACTTT
- TRBD2 TRBJ2-1 TRBV7-9 CASSGTSGRLGYNEQFF TGTGCCAGCAGCGGGACTAGCGGGAGGCTTGGTTACAATGAGCAGTTCTTC
few TRBD1 TRBJ2-4 TRBV10-3 CAISEFEQGAKNIQYF TGTGCCATCAGTGAGTTTGAACAGGGGGCCAAAAACATTCAGTACTTC
many - TRBJ2-1 TRBV30 CAWSVLLYNEQFF -
- - TRBJ1-1 TRBV27 CASSFGGPDTEAFF TGTGCCAGCAGTTTTGGGGGACCTGACACTGAAGCTTTCTTT
many TRBD2 TRBJ2-1 TRBV27 CASSGTGTTRGNEQFF TGTGCCAGCAGCGGGACCGGGACTACGCGGGGGAATGAGCAGTTCTTC
- TRBD2 TRBJ2-1 TRBV11-2 CASSLRFGRTLAGGGEQFF TGTGCCAGCAGCCTAAGATTTGGCCGCACGCTAGCGGGAGGAGGGGAGCAGTTCTTC
many - TRBJ1-2 TRBV7-9 CASSLVGPSGDYGYTF TGTGCCAGCAGCTTAGTAGGACCATCAGGGGACTATGGCTACACCTTC
many TRBD2 TRBJ2-3 TRBV3-1 CASSQDPAGVSTDTQYF TGTGCCAGCAGCCAAGATCCGGCGGGGGTCAGCACAGATACGCAGTATTTT
once TRBD2 TRBJ2-1 TRBV6-2/TRBV6-3 CACAGLAGLKSYNEQFF TGTGCCTGCGCGGGACTAGCGGGACTGAAATCCTACAATGAGCAGTTCTTC
few - TRBJ2-5 TRBV5-6 CASSLDGGVWGPNNFQETQYF TGTGCCAGCAGCTTGGACGGGGGAGTGTGGGGGCCAAACAACTTTCAAGAGACCCAGTACTTC
few - TRBJ2-5 TRBV20-1 CSARRNPPEIDSFWTQYF TGCAGTGCTAGACGAAACCCCCCTGAGATCGACAGCTTTTGGACCCAGTACTTC
many - TRBJ2-1 TRBV12-3/TRBV12-4 CASSLVLGEQFF TGTGCCAGCAGTTTAGTGTTGGGTGAGCAGTTCTTC
- TRBD2 TRBJ2-5 TRBV14 CASSLRRREGRQTQYF TGTGCCAGCAGCCTAAGAAGGCGGGAGGGCCGGCAGACCCAGTACTTC
- - TRBJ1-6 TRBV7-9 CASSSDFNDSPLHF TGTGCCAGCAGCTCCGACTTTAATGATTCACCCCTCCACTTT
- - TRBJ1-3 TRBV12-3/TRBV12-4 CASSLSSGNTIYF TGTGCCAGCAGTTTGAGCTCTGGAAACACCATATATTTT
- - TRBJ2-1 TRBV29-1 CSITDSAKRNEQFF TGCAGCATTACCGATAGCGCTAAACGCAATGAGCAGTTCTTC
- - TRBJ1-1 TRBV27 CATSSTEAFF TGTGCCACCTCCTCCACTGAAGCTTTCTTT
many TRBD1 TRBJ1-2 TRBV5-1 CASSPGTGIHTF TGCGCCAGCAGCCCGGGGACAGGGATCCACACCTTC
- - TRBJ1-1 TRBV12-3/TRBV12-4 CASSPGRRSPGEASF TGTGCCAGCAGCCCAGGACGGCGGAGCCCGGGTGAAGCTTCCTTT
few TRBD1 TRBJ1-2 TRBV19 CASSIRQGNSYGYTF TGTGCCAGTAGTATAAGACAGGGCAATTCCTATGGCTACACCTTC
few TRBD2 TRBJ2-3 TRBV11-3 CASSLAQAGGPHTQYF TGTGCCAGCAGCTTGGCCCAGGCGGGAGGGCCGCATACGCAGTATTTT
- - TRBJ2-7 TRBV12-3/TRBV12-4 CASSEGIGRYSYEQYF TGTGCCAGCAGTGAAGGCATAGGGAGGTACTCCTACGAGCAGTACTTC
many - TRBJ2-1 TRBV20-1 CSARDRGAILADHNEQFF TGCAGTGCTAGAGATCGAGGGGCAATATTAGCGGATCACAATGAGCAGTTCTTC
many - TRBJ1-5 TRBV30 CAWSRGNQPQHF TGTGCCTGGAGTCGCGGAAATCAGCCCCAGCATTTT
few - TRBJ2-7 TRBV19 CASSMRPSGFEQYF TGTGCCAGTAGTATGAGGCCCAGCGGGTTCGAGCAGTACTTC
few TRBD1 TRBJ1-1 TRBV19 CASWDSMNTEAFF TGTGCCAGCTGGGACAGCATGAACACTGAAGCTTTCTTT
many - TRBJ2-6 TRBV6-2/TRBV6-3 CASSYLRPSGANVLTF TGTGCCAGCAGTTACCTGCGGCCCTCTGGGGCCAACGTCCTGACTTTC
- TRBD2 TRBJ2-3 TRBV20-1 CSASGLADTTDTQYF TGCAGTGCTAGTGGACTAGCGGATACCACAGATACGCAGTATTTT
few - TRBJ2-7 TRBV29-1 CSVVGTRSYEQYF TGCAGCGTTGTTGGGACTCGCTCCTACGAGCAGTACTTC
many TRBD1 TRBJ2-3 TRBV6-2/TRBV6-3 CASSYTGDSTDTQYF TGTGCCAGCAGTTACACAGGGGACAGCACAGATACGCAGTATTTT
few - TRBJ1-4 TRBV2 CASSAEKLFF TGTGCCAGCAGTGCTGAAAAACTGTTTTTT
many - TRBJ1-5 TRBV3-1 CASSQQGSQPQHF TGTGCCAGCAGCCAACAGGGGTCCCAGCCCCAGCATTTT
- TRBD1 TRBJ2-1 TRBV9 CASSVRGTEDSSYNEQFF TGTGCCAGCAGCGTACGAGGGACAGAGGACAGCTCCTACAATGAGCAGTTCTTC
many - TRBJ1-6 TRBV12-3/TRBV12-4 CASSLGRRSPLHF TGTGCCAGCAGTTTAGGGAGAAGATCACCCCTCCACTTT